A selection of T cell receptor beta chains follows, all from one sample in a study of blood T cell repertoires in COVID-19. The table came from immunoSEQ multiplex PCR; TCRdb's copy has only in-frame clones and leaves some out. The sample includes 68,000 or so clones, about 84% of them seen just once. Sequencing input: peripheral blood. Every receptor here comes from a human donor in a cohort sampled during active COVID-19. The CDR3 runs from the conserved cysteine through the conserved F or W. A D gene is named only where the DNA matches it firmly.

TRBD1,TRBV19,TRBJ1-6,CAVTPGQGLPLHF
TRBD1,TRBV27,TRBJ2-2,CASSLRAGTGSSLSGELFF
-,TRBV2,TRBJ1-2,CASSFETSGYTF
-,TRBV18,TRBJ2-7,CASSPPGTKTYEQYF
-,TRBV19,TRBJ1-4,CASTPQGAAGKLFF
-,TRBV13,TRBJ2-3,CASSLKVRSTDTQYF
TRBD1,TRBV29-1,TRBJ2-1,CSASRWTGEQFF
-,TRBV6-5,TRBJ1-5,CASSNESGNQHF
TRBD1,TRBV7-9,TRBJ2-4,CASSLGARTGLAKNIQYF
-,TRBV7-6,TRBJ2-2,CASRQTGPGTGELFF
TRBD1,TRBV28,TRBJ1-5,CASSRTGGNQPQHF
TRBD1,TRBV9,TRBJ2-7,CASSAAGTADFEQYF
-,TRBV3-1/TRBV3-2,TRBJ2-7,CASSQVSHEQYF
-,TRBV18,TRBJ1-6,CASSPETANSPLHF
TRBD1,TRBV6-5,TRBJ2-2,CASELRGQGGELFF